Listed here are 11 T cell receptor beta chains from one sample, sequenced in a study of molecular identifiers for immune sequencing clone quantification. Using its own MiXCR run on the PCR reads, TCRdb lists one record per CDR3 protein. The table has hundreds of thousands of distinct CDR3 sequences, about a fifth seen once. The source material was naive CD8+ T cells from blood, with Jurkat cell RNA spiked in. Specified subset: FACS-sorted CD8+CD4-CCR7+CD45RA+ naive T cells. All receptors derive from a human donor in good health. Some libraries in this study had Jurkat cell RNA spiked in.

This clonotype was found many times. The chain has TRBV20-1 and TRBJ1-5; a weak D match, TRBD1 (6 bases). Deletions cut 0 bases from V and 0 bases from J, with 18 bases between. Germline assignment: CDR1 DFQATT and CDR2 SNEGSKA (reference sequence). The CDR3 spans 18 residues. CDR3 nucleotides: TGCAGTGCTAGAGACGACAGGCGAGAGGATAATAGCAATCAGCCCCAGCATTTT. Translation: CSARDDRREDNSNQPQHF.

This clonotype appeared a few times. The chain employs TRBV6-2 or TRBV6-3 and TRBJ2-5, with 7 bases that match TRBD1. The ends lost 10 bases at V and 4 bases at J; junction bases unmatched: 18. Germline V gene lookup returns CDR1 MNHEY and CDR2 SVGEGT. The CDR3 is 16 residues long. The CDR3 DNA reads TGTGCCACCCACAGGATGACAGGGCTGCTTCCAGAGACCCAGTACTTC. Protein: CATHRMTGLLPETQYF.

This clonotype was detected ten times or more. The CDR3 sequence: CASSLAAGSGTEAFF. CDR3 nucleotides: TGTGCCAGCAGCTTGGCCGCGGGGTCGGGAACTGAAGCTTTCTTT. V gene TRBV5-6 combines with J gene TRBJ1-1; no definite D call. Germline values: CDR1 SGHDT, CDR2 YYEEEE. V was cut by 0 bases and J by 5 bases, with 14 bases left in between. The CDR3 consists of 15 residues.

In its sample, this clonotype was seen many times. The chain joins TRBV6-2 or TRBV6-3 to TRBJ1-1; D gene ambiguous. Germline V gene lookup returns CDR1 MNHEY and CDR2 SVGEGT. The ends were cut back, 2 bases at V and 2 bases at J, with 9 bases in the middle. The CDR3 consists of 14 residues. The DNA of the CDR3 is TGTGCCAGCAGTTACGAGCCTACAAACACTGAAGCTTTCTTT. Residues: CASSYEPTNTEAFF.

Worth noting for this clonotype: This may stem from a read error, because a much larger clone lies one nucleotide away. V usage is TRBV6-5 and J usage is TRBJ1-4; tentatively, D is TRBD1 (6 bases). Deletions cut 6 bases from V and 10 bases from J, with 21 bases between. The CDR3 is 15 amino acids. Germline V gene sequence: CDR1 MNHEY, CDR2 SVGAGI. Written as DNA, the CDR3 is TGTGCCAGCAGACCTGGGACAACCGCTTCGGGAAAACTGTTTTTT. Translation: CASRPGTTASGKLFF.

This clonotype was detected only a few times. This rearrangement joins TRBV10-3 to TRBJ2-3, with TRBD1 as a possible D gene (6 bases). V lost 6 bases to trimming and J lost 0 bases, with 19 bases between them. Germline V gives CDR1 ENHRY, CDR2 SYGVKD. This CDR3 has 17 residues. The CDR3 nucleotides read TGTGCCATCAGACCTCCGACGGGACACCTGAGCACAGATACGCAGTATTTT. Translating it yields CAIRPPTGHLSTDTQYF.

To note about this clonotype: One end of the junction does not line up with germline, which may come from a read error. CDR3 sequence (DNA): TGCAGTACTAGAGTCAATCCGGCGGGGGGCGAGCAGTACTTC. Amino acids: CSTRVNPAGGEQYF. The chain is built from TRBV20-1 and TRBJ2-7; 8 positions match TRBD2. In germline, CDR1 is DFQATT, CDR2 SNEGSKA (reference sequence). The CDR3 sequence is 14 residues long.

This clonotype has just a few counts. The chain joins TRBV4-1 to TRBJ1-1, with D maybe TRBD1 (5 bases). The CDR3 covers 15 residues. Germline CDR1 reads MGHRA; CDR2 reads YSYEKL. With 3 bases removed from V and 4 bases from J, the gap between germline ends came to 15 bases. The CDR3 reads CASSHARGVGTEAFF. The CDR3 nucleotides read TGCGCCAGCAGCCACGCTAGGGGCGTAGGCACTGAAGCTTTCTTT.

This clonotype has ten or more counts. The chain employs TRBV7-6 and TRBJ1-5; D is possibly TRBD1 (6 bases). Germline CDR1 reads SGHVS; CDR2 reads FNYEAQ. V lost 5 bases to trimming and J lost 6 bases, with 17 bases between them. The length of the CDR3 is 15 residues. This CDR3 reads CASSPSPGARQPQHF. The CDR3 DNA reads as TGTGCCAGCAGCCCATCCCCAGGGGCCCGTCAGCCCCAGCATTTT. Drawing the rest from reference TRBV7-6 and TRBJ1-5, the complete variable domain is GAGVSQSPRYKVTKRGQDVALRCDPISGHVSLYWYRQALGQGPEFLTYFNYEAQQDKSGLPNDRFSAERPEGSISTLTIQRTEQRDSAMYRCASSPSPGARQPQHFGDGTRLSIL.

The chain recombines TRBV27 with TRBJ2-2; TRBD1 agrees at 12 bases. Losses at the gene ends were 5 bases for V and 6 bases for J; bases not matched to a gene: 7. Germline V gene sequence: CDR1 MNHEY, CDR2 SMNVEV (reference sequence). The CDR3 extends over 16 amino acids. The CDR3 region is CASSALGTGGPGELFF. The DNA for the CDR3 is TGTGCCAGCAGTGCCCTTGGGACAGGGGGCCCCGGGGAGCTGTTTTTT.

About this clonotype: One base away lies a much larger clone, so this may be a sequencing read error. Written as DNA, the CDR3 is TGTGCCAGCAGTTTAATGGGTTCTGAAGCTCTCTTT. Its translation: CASSLMGSEALF. The rearrangement joins TRBV27 to TRBJ1-1; D is unclear. The CDR3 is made up of 12 amino acids. Germline lookup yields CDR1 MNHEY and CDR2 SMNVEV (reference sequence).